This T cell receptor (beta chain) was found in a study of T cell changes during pregnancy in multiple sclerosis. This CDR3 is built from 16 residues. V lost 5 bases and J 5 bases, leaving 16 bases between the germline ends. CDR1 and CDR2 (germline): SGHAT, FQNNGV. Assay used: immunoSEQ multiplex PCR; TCRdb lists only in-frame clones, some missing. The sample includes roughly 59,000 clones, about 90% seen only once; the top ten take approximately 1.5%. This sequence originates from a female donor in good health, enrolled as a control in a pregnancy study. Specimen: peripheral blood, collected in the third trimester of pregnancy. The chain recombines TRBV11-2 with TRBJ1-6, with D tentatively TRBD1 (5 bases). In DNA, the CDR3 is TGTGCCAGCAGCGTGGCGGGACCACGGGATAATTCACCCCTCCACTTT. As protein: CASSVAGPRDNSPLHF.